The TCR beta chain under discussion was sequenced for a study of blood T cell repertoires in COVID-19. Study in general: Specimens from acute and convalescent COVID-19 originated in the United States, Italy and Spain.

This clone was seen a handful of times. Repertoires were generated with immunoSEQ multiplex PCR, while TCRdb's copy carries only in-frame clones and drops some. The sample lists 200,000 to 250,000 clones, about 80% occurring once. Participant-reported clinical history was the basis for cohort assignment. The CDR3 runs to 20 residues. Trimming cost V 1 base and J 1 base, with 22 bases left between them. Germline lookup yields CDR1 LGHNA and CDR2 YSLEER. Sequencing input: PBMCs or T cells enriched from blood (not recorded which). The clonotype was recovered from a woman between 35 and 50 years old with acute COVID-19. The chain links TRBV4-3 to TRBJ2-2, with D perhaps TRBD1 (5 bases). In DNA form, the CDR3 reads TGCGCCAGCAGCCAAGTGGCCATGGGGCTGAGGATACAGAACACCGGGGAGCTGTTTTTT. Encoded protein: CASSQVAMGLRIQNTGELFF.